These 2 T cell receptor beta chains originate from one sample sequenced in a study of PD-L1 blockade in urothelial cancer (dated by TCRdb to about 2017). Library preparation employed the immunoSEQ multiplex PCR assay. TCRdb obtained this table from immuneACCESS and retained in-frame rearrangements with V and J assigned. These tables miss some clones; where compared with another copy, unresolved V genes account for less than half of the shortfall, and the remainder is unexplained. This sample is represented by 20,000 to 25,000 clones; almost 90% of them were singletons. In total, the top ten clones hold 15% to 20% of the sample. Source: PBMCs, taken around atezolizumab (anti-PD-L1) treatment. These receptors were taken from a woman aged 60 to 75 with urothelial cancer.

This chain uses TRBV27 with TRBJ2-7; 14 bases align to TRBD2. Germline V lookup: CDR1 MNHEY, CDR2 SMNVEV (reference sequence). The length of the CDR3 is 21 residues. J was trimmed by 1 base and V by 5 bases; bases with no gene match: 19. The CDR3 coding sequence is TGTGCCAGCAGTCCAACGTTTTTATCGGGACTAGCGGGAGTTTCGTCCTACGAGCAGTACTTC. Its translation: CASSPTFLSGLAGVSSYEQYF.

The V gene is TRBV27, the J gene TRBJ2-1; TRBD2 is a possible D gene (5 bases). With 3 bases removed from V and 0 bases from J, the gap between germline ends came to 9 bases. The CDR3 length is 15 residues. The V gene's germline CDR1 is MNHEY and CDR2 SMNVEV (reference sequence). This chain's CDR3 is CASSFWESSYNEQFF. In DNA, the CDR3 is TGTGCCAGCAGTTTTTGGGAGAGCTCCTACAATGAGCAGTTCTTC.